This TCR beta chain is from a study of shared clonotypes between healthy human individuals. Generated by immunoSEQ multiplex PCR, the TCRdb table keeps only in-frame clones and is missing some. The sample has 2 million to 2.5 million clones, more than 90% seen once. CDR1 and CDR2 (germline): SGHNT, YENEEA. The CDR3 sequence is 14 residues long. Trimming pared 0 bases from V and 10 bases from J, leaving 13 bases between. The V call is TRBV11-3, the J call TRBJ2-1; a weak D match, TRBD1 (6 bases). This receptor was obtained from a man between 18 and 35 years old in good health. Input material: naive CD4+ T cells sorted from blood. Subset of the sample: CD45RA+ positively selected. The CDR3 DNA follows: TGTGCCAGCAGCTTAGATCGGTCCCAGGGGGAGCAGTTCTTC. Translated: CASSLDRSQGEQFF.